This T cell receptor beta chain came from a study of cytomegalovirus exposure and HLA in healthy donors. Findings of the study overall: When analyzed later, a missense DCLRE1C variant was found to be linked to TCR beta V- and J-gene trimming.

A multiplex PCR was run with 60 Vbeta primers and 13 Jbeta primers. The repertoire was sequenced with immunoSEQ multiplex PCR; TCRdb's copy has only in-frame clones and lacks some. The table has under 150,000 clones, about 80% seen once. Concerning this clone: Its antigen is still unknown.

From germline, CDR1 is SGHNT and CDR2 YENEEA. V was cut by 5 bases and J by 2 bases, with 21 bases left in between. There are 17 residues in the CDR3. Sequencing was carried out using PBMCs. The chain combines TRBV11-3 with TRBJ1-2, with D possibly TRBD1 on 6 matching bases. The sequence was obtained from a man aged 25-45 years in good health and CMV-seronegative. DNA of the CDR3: TGTGCCAGCAGCCCAACCCCGCGCGGGGGGCCGAACTATGGCTACACCTTC. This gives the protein CASSPTPRGGPNYGYTF.